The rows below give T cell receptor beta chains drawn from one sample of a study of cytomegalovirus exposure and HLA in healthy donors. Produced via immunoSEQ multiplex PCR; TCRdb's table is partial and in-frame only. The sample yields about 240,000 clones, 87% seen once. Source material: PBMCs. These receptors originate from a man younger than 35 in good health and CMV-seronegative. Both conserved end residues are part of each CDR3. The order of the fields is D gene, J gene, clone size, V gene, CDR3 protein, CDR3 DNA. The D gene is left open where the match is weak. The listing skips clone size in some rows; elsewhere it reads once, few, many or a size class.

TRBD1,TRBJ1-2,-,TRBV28,CASSLWQGARGYTF,TGTGCCAGCAGTTTATGGCAGGGGGCGCGGGGCTACACCTTC
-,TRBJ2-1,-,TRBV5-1,CASSLVNGAEQFF,TGCGCCAGCAGCTTGGTGAACGGAGCGGAGCAGTTCTTC
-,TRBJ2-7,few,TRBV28,CASSLEQGYEQYF,TGTGCCAGCAGTTTAGAACAGGGCTACGAGCAGTACTTC
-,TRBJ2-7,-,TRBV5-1,CASTGRQSGNEQYF,TGCGCCAGCACTGGGCGGCAGTCGGGGAACGAGCAGTACTTC
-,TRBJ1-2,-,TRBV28,CASSPGFPYGYTF,TGTGCCAGCAGCCCGGGGTTCCCATATGGCTACACCTTC
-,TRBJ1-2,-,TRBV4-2,CASSQGLGNGYTF,TGTGCCAGCAGCCAAGGGCTCGGGAATGGCTACACCTTC
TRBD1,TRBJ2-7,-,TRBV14,CASNRGQSYEQYF,TGTGCCAGCAATCGGGGACAGAGTTACGAGCAGTACTTC
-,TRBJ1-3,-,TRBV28,CASSGGSSGNTIYF,TGTGCCAGCAGTGGGGGGAGCTCTGGAAACACCATATATTTT
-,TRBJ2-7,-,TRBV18,CASSLRSSYEQYF,TGTGCCAGCTCACTTAGGAGCTCCTACGAGCAGTACTTC
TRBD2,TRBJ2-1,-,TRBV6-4,CASSVWGGVKFF,TGTGCCAGCAGTGTTTGGGGAGGGGTTAAGTTCTTC
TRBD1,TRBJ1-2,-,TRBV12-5,CASGQDRGYGYTF,TGTGCTAGTGGTCAAGACAGGGGTTATGGCTACACCTTC
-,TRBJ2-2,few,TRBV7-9,CASSRRDTLFTGELFF,TGTGCCAGCAGCCGCCGGGACACTTTATTCACCGGGGAGCTGTTTTTT
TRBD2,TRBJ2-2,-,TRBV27,CASSLSFLAVNTGELFF,TGTGCCAGCAGTTTATCCTTCCTAGCGGTGAACACCGGGGAGCTGTTTTTT
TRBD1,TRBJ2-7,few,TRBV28,CASISTGQASYEQYF,TGTGCCAGCATCTCGACCGGACAGGCCTCCTACGAGCAGTACTTC
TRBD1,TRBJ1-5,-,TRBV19,CASRPGQGYQPQHF,TGTGCCAGTAGACCGGGACAGGGTTATCAGCCCCAGCATTTT
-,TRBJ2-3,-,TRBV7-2,CASSAGYRGGQYF,TGTGCCAGCAGCGCCGGCTACAGGGGGGGGCAGTATTTT
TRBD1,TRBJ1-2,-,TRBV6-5,CASRPPTGGAEGYTF,TGTGCCAGCAGACCCCCGACAGGGGGCGCGGAAGGCTACACCTTC
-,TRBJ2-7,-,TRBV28,CASSLHPPGTNEQYF,TGTGCCAGCAGTTTACATCCCCCGGGAACCAATGAGCAGTACTTC
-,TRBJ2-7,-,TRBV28,CASSTQVVRSIGSYEQYF,TGTGCCAGCAGTACCCAGGTCGTGAGATCCATTGGGAGCTACGAGCAGTACTTC
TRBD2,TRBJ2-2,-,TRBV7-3,CASSLTSAREGGELFF,TGTGCCAGCAGCTTAACGTCGGCCCGGGAGGGCGGGGAGCTGTTTTTT
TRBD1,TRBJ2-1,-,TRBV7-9,CASSLVDRGLNEQFF,TGTGCCAGCAGCTTAGTGGACAGGGGATTAAATGAGCAGTTCTTC
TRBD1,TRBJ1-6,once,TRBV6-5,CASSYEGAHDSPLHF,TGTGCCAGCAGTTACGAGGGGGCTCACGATTCACCCCTCCACTTT
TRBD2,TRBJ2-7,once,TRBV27,CASSLSWGGTYEQYF,TGTGCCAGCAGTTTATCGTGGGGGGGGACCTACGAGCAGTACTTC
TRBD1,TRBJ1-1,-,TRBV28,CASRDRERYRAEAFF,TGTGCCAGCAGGGACAGGGAAAGGTATCGTGCTGAAGCTTTCTTT
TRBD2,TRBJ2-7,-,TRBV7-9,CASSLVASGEQYF,TGTGCCAGCAGCTTAGTAGCTAGCGGTGAGCAGTACTTC
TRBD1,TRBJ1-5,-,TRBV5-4,CASSAGDREEPQHF,TGTGCCAGCAGCGCAGGGGACAGGGAGGAGCCCCAGCATTTT
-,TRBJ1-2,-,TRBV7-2,CASSRDTPGYGYTF,TGTGCCAGCAGCCGGGACACACCGGGCTATGGCTACACCTTC
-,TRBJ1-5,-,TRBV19,CAAGKNNQPQHF,TGTGCCGCGGGCAAGAACAATCAGCCCCAGCATTTT
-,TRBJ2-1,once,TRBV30,CALLGKSSYNEQFF,TGTGCCCTGCTGGGCAAGAGCTCCTACAATGAGCAGTTCTTC
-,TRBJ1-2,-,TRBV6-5,CASSYRTGSSNYGYTF,TGTGCCAGCAGTTACCGTACAGGGTCGTCTAACTATGGCTACACCTTC
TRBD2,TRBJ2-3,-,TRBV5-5,CASSLTSGGADTQYF,TGTGCCAGCAGCCTGACTAGCGGGGGGGCAGATACGCAGTATTTT
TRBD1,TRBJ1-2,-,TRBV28,CASSLLTGARLYGYTF,TGTGCCAGCAGTTTATTAACAGGGGCGCGGCTCTATGGCTACACCTTC
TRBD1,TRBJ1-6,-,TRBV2,CASTQEIRGEPLHF,TGTGCCAGCACCCAGGAGATCAGGGGGGAACCCCTCCACTTT
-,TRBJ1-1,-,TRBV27,CASGPGGGMNTEAFF,TGTGCCAGCGGGCCCGGGGGTGGGATGAACACTGAAGCTTTCTTT
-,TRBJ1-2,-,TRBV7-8,CASSTGGWGYGYTF,TGTGCCAGCAGTACGGGGGGTTGGGGCTATGGCTACACCTTC
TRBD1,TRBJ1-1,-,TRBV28,CASSHLYGTGNTEAFF,TGTGCCAGCAGCCATCTATACGGGACAGGCAACACTGAAGCTTTCTTT
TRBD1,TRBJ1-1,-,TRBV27,CASSIYRGGEAFF,TGTGCCAGCAGTATCTACAGGGGTGGGGAAGCTTTCTTT
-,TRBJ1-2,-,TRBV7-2,CASSSWAAGLSYGYTF,TGTGCCAGCAGCTCATGGGCGGCAGGGCTATCCTATGGCTACACCTTC
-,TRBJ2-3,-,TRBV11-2,CASTLSKGGALDTQYF,TGTGCCAGCACGCTCTCAAAAGGGGGGGCTTTGGATACGCAGTATTTT
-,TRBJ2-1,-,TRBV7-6,CASSLSGSGNEQFF,TGTGCCAGCAGCTTATCTGGTAGCGGTAATGAGCAGTTCTTC
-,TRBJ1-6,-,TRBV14,CASSQFLGSSPLHF,TGTGCCAGCAGCCAATTCTTGGGCTCCTCACCCCTCCACTTT
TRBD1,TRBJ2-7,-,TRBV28,CASSSSGTGAAYEQYF,TGTGCCAGCAGTTCCTCCGGGACAGGGGCGGCGTACGAGCAGTACTTC
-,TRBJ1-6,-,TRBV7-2,CASSQGGDSPLHF,TGTGCCAGCAGCCAAGGGGGAGATTCACCCCTCCACTTT
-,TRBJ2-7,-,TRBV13,CASSIWPGLENEQYF,TGTGCCAGCAGCATTTGGCCAGGGTTGGAGAACGAGCAGTACTTC
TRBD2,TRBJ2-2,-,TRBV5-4,CASNREGLAGNTGELFF,TGTGCCAGCAACCGAGAGGGACTAGCGGGGAACACCGGGGAGCTGTTTTTT
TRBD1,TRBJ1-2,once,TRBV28,CASSPGDRPFYGYTF,TGTGCCAGCAGTCCGGGGGACAGGCCCTTCTATGGCTACACCTTC
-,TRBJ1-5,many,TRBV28,CASSFGGNQPQHF,TGTGCCAGCAGTTTCGGAGGGAATCAGCCCCAGCATTTT
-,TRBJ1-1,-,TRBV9,CASSVEVSEAAFF,TGTGCCAGCAGCGTAGAGGTAAGCGAAGCAGCTTTCTTT